This T cell receptor beta chain derives from a study of T cells in Graves' hyperthyroidism and ophthalmopathy. Study-wide results and limits: In blood, most of the thyroid clonotypes expanded above 0.001 were also present.

Amplified regions were TCR beta CDR3 sequences from RNA transcripts. The HTBI primer set served for first-round RT-PCR of the TCR CDR3. Each CDR3 protein gets one entry after TCRdb re-called the multiplex PCR reads with MiXCR. Of hundreds of thousands of distinct CDR3 sequences listed, less than 20% are singletons. The study left out patients who had uncontrolled infection, other autoimmune disease, pregnancy or lactation. Based on clinical symptoms, serum thyroxine and TRAb, thyroid ultrasound and orbital computed tomography, diagnoses were reached. The PBMCs studied were ones that came from around 10 ml fresh peripheral blood. Notes on this clonotype: Its antigen is not known.

V was clipped by 3 bases and J by 0 bases; unmatched bases: 4. Germline-derived CDR1 and CDR2 are SNHLY and FYNNEI. The CDR3 runs to 17 residues. Sequencing was carried out using blood. The sequence came from a man aged 40-49 years with Graves' ophthalmopathy. This rearrangement joins TRBV2 to TRBJ1-6; 8 bases agree with TRBD1. Here the CDR3 DNA reads TGTGCCAGCAGTGACCCTACAGGGGGCTCCTATAATTCACCCCTCCACTTT. This sequence encodes CASSDPTGGSYNSPLHF.